This T cell receptor beta chain was profiled in a study of blood T cell repertoires in COVID-19 (dated by TCRdb to 2018 to 2021). Concerning the study at large: Collaborator samples came from the United States, Italy and Spain and covered acute and convalescent phases of COVID-19. Sample metadata almost always included a de-identified subject ID, COVID-19 status, age in years and sex. Samples were obtained from the ongoing ImmuneRACE study (first 160 participants) and from approximately 1,200 subjects provided by 6 global collaborators. Deeply sampled blood TCRbeta repertoires from subjects exposed to, actively infected with, or recovered from COVID-19 were included in the dataset. The prospective study material was composed of cDNA or gDNA derived from T cells, B-cell-depleted T cells, or PBMCs. A freely available public database, intended as a resource for researchers studying the immune response to SARS-CoV-2, is where the repertoires were released. Where available, HLA class I and class II types were obtained from metadata supplied by the sample provider rather than from assay-based typing. Results and caveats for the whole study, not just this receptor: The amount of clinical and demographic metadata varied by source and participant and was provided uncurated.

TCRbeta CDR3 regions were amplified from genomic DNA using the immunoSEQ Assay, a bias-controlled multiplex PCR. In the paper's pipeline: Within the assay, amplification of reference gene primers was used to estimate how many nucleated cells each sample contained. To quantify the absolute abundance of each unique TCRbeta CDR3 rearrangement, sequence reads were collapsed and filtered. For each sample, productive Simpson clonality was calculated by taking the square root of Simpson's diversity index across productive rearrangements. TCRdb mirrors the immuneACCESS table, restricted to in-frame sequences. Some clones are absent from its copies; in checked studies, under half trace to an unresolved V gene, and the reason for the others is unknown. D and trimming come from the DNA, and the V and J calls and clone size come from that table. Within this sample are approximately 240,000 clones, with around 89% of them counted one time only. More than 3% of the sample rests with the top ten.

V is clipped by 4 bases and J by 6 bases, and the sequence between their germline boundaries is 24 bases long. Reading from cysteine to phenylalanine, the CDR3 counts 18 amino acids. The retained sequence is limited to the CDR3, 54 bases, with the frame set at the first base. CDR1 and CDR2, looked up from the germline V gene, are KGHDR and SFDVKD. On this clone: It lacks a known antigen. There are no base qualities to consult, and no much larger clone falls within one base.

Participants in the prospective study were aged roughly 18 to 100 years, lived in 24 United States geographic areas, and enrolled through a virtual design. In the prospective study, participants were assigned to cohorts based on the clinical history participants reported in a screening survey and a study questionnaire. Mobile phlebotomists in the prospective study collected whole blood, serum and a nasopharyngeal or oropharyngeal swab from every participant. Prospective study participants could optionally give additional blood draws and questionnaires over an approximately 2-month period. Prospective study blood samples were shipped either frozen or at room temperature before DNA extraction.

The chain uses TRBV24-1 and TRBJ2-1, with a tentative D gene TRBD1 over 5 matching bases. The clonotype originates from a woman aged 18-35 years in a cohort exposed to, infected with or recovered from COVID-19 (not recorded which). The sample consisted of PBMCs or T cells enriched from blood (not recorded which). The nucleotides read TGTGCCACCAGTGACCTTGACAGTCCGGCTCGTGCTATCAATGAGCAGTTCTTC. Its amino acids are CATSDLDSPARAINEQFF.